This T cell receptor beta chain was retrieved from a study of cytomegalovirus exposure and HLA in healthy donors. General observations from the study: Clonal expansion was found to be greater in HLA-associated TCR beta chains than in equally common others in a later analysis. Confirmation was obtained in vitro that a few CMV-associated chains are specific for CMV antigens. Rarity marked most TCR sequences, yet some public TCRs occurred in many donors.

Concerning this clone itself: Its specificity is unknown.

The PCR employed 60 Vbeta primers together with 13 Jbeta primers. This table comes from immunoSEQ multiplex PCR, and its TCRdb copy is limited to in-frame clones, with some not included. The sample consists of just over 150,000 clones, over 75% of them appearing once. V gave up 3 bases and J gave up 0 bases, with 11 bases separating them. CDR3 length: 15 residues. Looked up from germline, CDR1 is MNHNS and CDR2 is SASEGT. Material: PBMCs. The sequence was collected from a woman in her 50s in good health and CMV-seropositive. V usage is TRBV6-1 and J usage is TRBJ1-1, with unresolved D. CDR3 sequence (DNA): TGTGCCAGCAGTGAGTTCTTTGAGGTGAACACTGAAGCTTTCTTT. Its translation: CASSEFFEVNTEAFF.